This paragraph covers one TCR beta chain sequence. The antigen remains unidentified. The data are from a study of breast tumors, draining lymph nodes, adjacent tissues. Study-wide findings and caveats: The data were judged consistent with most tumor T cells coming from lymph node and expanding in tumor. Tumors had less TCR diversity than lymph nodes, more than nontumor tissue.

Samples came from axillary lymph nodes draining the breast cancer. MiXCR was run by TCRdb on the multiplex PCR reads, yielding one entry per CDR3 protein. Among around 300,000 distinct CDR3 sequences listed, 30% to 35% were seen once. The CDR3 is made up of 17 amino acids. Germline trimming cut 3 bases from V and 2 bases from J; bases unmatched to any gene: 4. The clonotype was recovered from a female donor with breast cancer. Some clones in this sample may be carry-over from other donors' samples. The V and J genes are TRBV12-3 or TRBV12-4 and TRBJ2-6; 10 bases are a match to TRBD2. Sequenced input: axillary lymph node tissue. The DNA for the CDR3 is TGTGCCAGCAGTTTCCTAGCGGGAGTTCCTGGGGCCAACGTCCTGACTTTC. Translated, it gives CASSFLAGVPGANVLTF.